These 6 T cell receptor beta chains were sequenced from one sample in a study of T cell responses to AZD1222 COVID-19 vaccine. Data came from immunoSEQ multiplex PCR; TCRdb stores just in-frame clones and leaves some out. The profile covers 100,000 to 150,000 clones, with about nine tenths appearing a single time and roughly 7.8% taken by the ten largest. The sample in question was peripheral blood, obtained on day 0 of AZD1222 vaccination. All receptors come from an adult in good health.

The gene calls are TRBV4-3 and TRBJ1-1; D is uncertain. From germline, CDR1 is LGHNA and CDR2 YSLEER. The V and J ends lost 3 bases and 2 bases respectively, with 13 bases between them. The CDR3 totals 15 residues. The DNA of the CDR3 is TGCGCCAGCAGCCAGGTCCAGAGACGAAACACTGAAGCTTTCTTT. This gives the protein CASSQVQRRNTEAFF.

This chain joins TRBV6-2 or TRBV6-3 and TRBJ1-4; 7 bases match TRBD1. The CDR3 spans 16 residues. V shed 2 bases, J shed 8 bases, and the junction held 11 bases outside the gene matches. Germline-derived CDR1 and CDR2 are MNHEY and SVGEGT. CDR3 amino acids: CASSYGTGTATEKLFF. The CDR3 DNA follows: TGTGCCAGCAGTTACGGAACCGGGACAGCCACCGAAAAACTGTTTTTT.

The chain has TRBV5-8 and TRBJ1-1, with TRBD1 as a possible D gene (6 bases). This CDR3 is built from 15 residues. V was trimmed by 0 bases and J by 1 base, leaving 10 bases between them. The germline V gene encodes CDR1 SGHTS and CDR2 YDEGEE. In nucleotides, the CDR3 is TGTGCCAGCAGCTTGGTCCTAGGGGGGAACACTGAAGCTTTCTTT. The encoded protein is CASSLVLGGNTEAFF. The entire variable domain, with the rest obtained from reference TRBV5-8 and TRBJ1-1, is as follows: EAGVTQSPTHLIKTRGQQATLRCSPISGHTSVYWYQQALGLGLQFLLWYDEGEERNRGNFPPRFSGRQFPNYSSELNVNALELEDSALYLCASSLVLGGNTEAFFGQGTRLTVV.

V is TRBV5-4 and J is TRBJ2-3; TRBD2 aligns across 16 bases. CDR1 SGHNT and CDR2 YYREEE come from the germline V gene (reference sequence). The J segment lost 8 bases and the V segment lost 4 bases, leaving 7 bases of the junction unmatched. The CDR3 spans 16 residues. CDR3 loop: CASSAGTSGRATTQYF. DNA of the CDR3: TGTGCCAGCAGCGCCGGGACTAGCGGGAGGGCCACTACGCAGTATTTT.

The chain has TRBV29-1 and TRBJ1-2; 8 nucleotides match TRBD1. This CDR3 spans 13 amino acids. Germline-derived CDR1 and CDR2 are SQVTM and ANQGSEA. With V trimmed by 1 base and J by 7 bases, 5 bases remained unmatched. The CDR3 nucleotides read TGCAGCGTTGAAGGACAGGGGTCTAGTGGCTACACCTTC. Translating gives CSVEGQGSSGYTF.

The V gene is TRBV2, the J gene TRBJ2-3; D is uncertain. Germline values: CDR1 SNHLY, CDR2 FYNNEI. This CDR3 comprises 15 residues. V lost 6 bases, J lost 0 bases, and 13 bases lay in between. CDR3 bases: TGTGCCAGCAGCCAAGCTGGACCAAGCACAGATACGCAGTATTTT. Its protein product is CASSQAGPSTDTQYF.